This T cell receptor (beta chain) came from a study of cytomegalovirus exposure and HLA in healthy donors (dated by TCRdb to the late 2010s). General notes on the study: An earlier analysis of some 600 of the donors reported 276 Gb of sequence data and 117 million unique TCR beta sequences obtained from 150 million to 200 million T cells. About 310 gigabases of sequencing data and 78 million or so unique TCR sequences were included in an early release covering about 700 HLA-typed donors. The genetic ancestry cluster associated with self-reported Caucasian donors included 81% of the 398 genotyped donors. The study aimed to test whether cataloging public T cell receptors could reveal signatures of past pathogen exposure. The T cell repertoires of under 750 subjects were profiled by immunosequencing and related to cytomegalovirus serostatus. Besides the first cohort of around 670 subjects, a separate validation cohort made up of 120 or so different subjects was used. To predict cytomegalovirus infection status, the study brought together high-throughput TCR immunosequencing, statistical association of individual TCRs with disease status, and machine learning. A later analysis re-examined previously published TCR beta repertoires from more than 550 donors and added high-resolution HLA genotyping to investigate patterns of TCR occurrence. Rather than using new phenotypic data, the later analysis identified candidate immune exposures from TCR beta sequences and from how often those sequences occurred across donors. An earlier analysis of a few hundred of the donors applied high-throughput TCR beta sequencing to assess whether each TCR beta V gene segment acted as functional or pseudogenic. Donor age, sex, ethnicity and CMV serostatus were collected together with the repertoire data. A later genetic analysis took genome-wide SNP genotypes for 398 of the 666 donors and used that subset as a discovery cohort. All discovery cohort repertoires had been generated using a single sequencing platform. Both class I and class II loci were covered by HLA typing, at four-digit resolution. The number of donors typed differed by locus, with roughly 620-640 for A, B, C, DRB1 and DQB1, roughly 520 for DQA1, 606 for DPA1, and around 460 for DPB1. Roughly 5 DR-DQ haplotypes were handled as single units for association and clustering, since linkage in the cohort was strong. Across some 400 genotyped donors of the cohort, an average of approximately 240,000 unique TCR beta nucleotide sequences per donor were sequenced, and roughly 18% of those sequences were non-productive.

This clone appeared once. Its cognate antigen has yet to be identified. Per-nucleotide qualities are absent, and no much larger clonotype sits a single base away. Library method: the immunoSEQ multiplex PCR assay. A mixture of 60 forward primers for TCR Vbeta segments and 13 reverse primers for TCR Jbeta segments was used in the multiplex PCR. A multiplex PCR assay on genomic DNA amplified the CDR3 region of rearranged TCR beta genes. Amplified TCR beta libraries were sequenced as 87-base-pair reads on the Illumina HiSeq System. Processing in the source paper ran as follows. Across the roughly 600 repertoires, a later analysis counted around 80 million unique TCR beta chains, roughly 11 million of which were shared by at least two donors. Raw reads were error-corrected and collapsed into unique sequences with a nearest-neighbor algorithm that merged closely related sequences to remove PCR and sequencing errors. V, D and J gene segments were assigned by aligning CDR3 sequences to IMGT reference sequences. For a sequence to be retained, a match of at least six nucleotides was required to both a V gene segment and a J gene segment. A rearrangement was called productive if the CDR3 had no stop codons and remained in frame with V and J, and every other rearrangement was called non-productive. CDR3 was defined by IMGT convention, running from the second conserved V-encoded cysteine to the conserved J-encoded phenylalanine. In an earlier analysis of just under 600 of the donors, sequences lacking an unambiguous match to a single V gene segment were excluded. In an earlier analysis of 587 of the donors, V segments were called functional above 56.7% productive rearrangements and were called segregating when the between-donor standard deviation exceeded 5%. A statistical classification framework was built to diagnose cytomegalovirus status from the catalog of TCR beta chain sequences. V and J gene assignment, in a later analysis, came from comparing TCR nucleotide sequences with IMGT/GENE-DB human TR gene sequences. In a later analysis, CDR3 sequences and most-parsimonious VDJ recombination scenarios were assigned using the TCRdist pipeline. In a later analysis, every TCR beta chain was defined by the combination of its CDR3 amino acid sequence and its V-gene family, and reads without a unique V-gene family were dropped. In a later analysis, fewer than 650 highly shared, low-generation-probability nucleotide sequences were removed to address suspected cross-contamination and a sequencing artifact. For each public chain, a later analysis derived a clonal expansion index from normalized ranks of inferred template counts within each repertoire. In a later analysis, generation probabilities were computed using a VDJ recombination model fitted to out-of-frame rearrangements, and the results were checked against IGoR. In a later analysis, hypergeometric tests were used to score TCR-TCR, TCR-HLA and TCR-CMV co-occurrence, with a repertoire-size bias correction applied to TCR pairs. To estimate false discovery rates, a later analysis permuted the HLA or CMV assignments 20 times. In a later analysis, co-occurring TCRs were grouped using DBSCAN, with TCRdist sequence similarity added in when clustering inside HLA-allele-positive subsets. Co-occurrence clustering excluded repertoires with fewer than 30,000 or more than 120,000 public chains, plus five with anomalous nucleotide sharing. Imported from immuneACCESS, the table was reduced by TCRdb to in-frame sequences with V and J called. These copies leave out some clones; in studies compared against another copy, an unresolved V gene accounts for under half, and the cause of the remainder is not known. V and J calls and clone size follow that table, whereas D and trimming were derived from the DNA. The sample table contains more than 70,000 clones; only one count was recorded for over 65% of them. Around 3.2% of the sample rests with the top ten.

In total, 600 or so healthy bone marrow donors made up the cohort. Cohort members were all nominally healthy when sampled, although unrecorded immune exposures were likely present. The donor tested CMV seropositive, placing the donor among the roughly 300 seropositive members of the cohort. A peripheral blood sample was collected from each donor, and TCR beta sequencing was performed on peripheral blood mononuclear cells. The Qiagen DNeasy Blood Extraction Kit was used to extract genomic DNA from the blood cell samples. Findings and caveats that apply to the study as a whole: In a later analysis, HLA-associated TCR beta chains showed more clonal expansion and lower generation probabilities than non-associated chains that were equally common. The cohort was sequenced for TCR beta chains only, and without alpha or paired-chain data the features that could be detected were limited. Because HLA typing was missing for some donors at each locus, association tests included only the typed subset. Cytomegalovirus status was reported to be diagnosed by the classifier with high specificity and sensitivity in both the original and validation cohorts. In a later genetic analysis, a missense DCLRE1C variant was associated with V-gene and J-gene trimming of TCR beta chains, and the association was replicated in an independent cohort. A total of roughly 160 TCR beta chains were listed by the study as associated with cytomegalovirus. Most TCR sequences were observed very rarely across donors, whereas some public TCRs were present in many individuals. Assigning TCR associations to individual alleles was difficult when HLA alleles, especially DR and DQ, strongly co-occurred. In a later analysis, several top co-occurrence clusters were reported to appear linked to parvovirus B19, influenza, CMV and Epstein-Barr virus. Three of the identified cytomegalovirus-associated TCR beta chains were confirmed in vitro to be specific for cytomegalovirus antigens. Roughly uniform sequencing depth across donors was assumed in presence/absence analyses, although this assumption may not hold. Correlated functional status among segregating V segments might be attributable to linkage disequilibrium, but an unknown experimental factor could not be ruled out. Broadly in line with IMGT annotations, most TCR beta V segments showed up in productive rearrangements about 90% or about 30% of the time in an earlier analysis of 450 to 750 of the donors. A later analysis found that most CMV-associated TCR beta chains appeared HLA-restricted, with HLA associations seemingly driven largely by CMV exposure. In a later genetic analysis, fewer N-insertions in productive TCRs were reported among donors in an Asian-associated ancestry cluster than the roughly 640-donor mean. According to a later analysis, TCR association rates differed among HLA loci, with DRB1 alleles showing the most associated TCRs and HLA-C alleles showing the fewest. Immune exposure information for the cohort was limited to CMV serostatus. The authors suggested that the approach could potentially be generalized to other disease states and immunological phenotypes. A cluster of highly shared sequence variants was judged likely to be a technical artifact of the sequencing pipeline. The earlier analysis of nearly 600 of the donors excluded 15 to 20 rarely observed V segments, including chromosome 9 orphons, because counts were too low. In a later analysis, 16,951 TCR beta sequences were associated with specific HLA alleles at a false discovery rate of 0.05. A further reported finding was that TCR beta sequences accurately predicted the HLA-A and HLA-B alleles for most subjects in the first cohort.

The TCR sequence derives from a man between 50 and 59 years old in good health and CMV-seropositive. Source material: PBMCs.

The nucleotide sequence reads TGTGCCAGCAGGATGGTGGGGACTAGCGGAATAGGGGGCTCCTACGAGCAGTACTTC. This translates into CASRMVGTSGIGGSYEQYF. In this chain, TRBV21-1 is recombined with TRBJ2-7; the table calls TRBD2, which could not be checked here. TRBV21-1 is reported as a pseudogene. Its CDR3 holds 19 amino acids, cysteine through phenylalanine. The read is trimmed to its CDR3 DNA, 57 bases read in frame from base 1.